The 22 T cell receptor beta chains given below trace back to one sample, sequenced in a study of CD8 T cells in Susac syndrome. The RNA, roughly 0.5 to 1 ug, was put through reverse transcription using random hexamers. TCRdb processed the immunoSEQ multiplex PCR reads anew with MiXCR; each CDR3 protein has one entry. The table lists 110,000 or so distinct CDR3 sequences, approximately 93% of them singletons, with just under 0.095% in the top ten. Sequenced: CD4+ T cells from PBMCs. The receptors were sampled from a human donor with multiple sclerosis.

This clonotype was observed once. The rearrangement links TRBV4-3 to TRBJ2-2; 9 bases agree with TRBD1. Germline V gene data show CDR1 as LGHNA and CDR2 as YSLEER. V trimming: 4 bases; J trimming: 7 bases; junction bases outside the gene matches: 10. This CDR3 is 16 amino acids long. Here the CDR3 DNA reads TGCGCCAGCAGCCCACTGGCACAGGGGGCTGGCGGGGAGCTGTTTTTT. Amino acids: CASSPLAQGAGGELFF.

This chain connects TRBV20-1 to TRBJ1-1, with 11 bases aligning to TRBD1. The CDR3 has 15 amino acids. Looked up from germline, CDR1 is DFQATT and CDR2 is SNEGSKA (reference sequence). V dropped 4 bases and J dropped 8; count of bases not matched to a gene: 12. CDR3 DNA: TGCAGTGCTAAGGGTTTCAGGACAGGGGGCGTGGAAGCTTTCTTT. Protein sequence: CSAKGFRTGGVEAFF.

The sample holds one count of this clonotype. The genes are TRBV28 and TRBJ2-7; 15 nucleotides align to TRBD2. This CDR3 has 16 residues. The germline V gene has CDR1 MDHEN and CDR2 SYDVKM. With V trimmed by 6 bases and J by 4 bases, 7 bases remained unmatched. The CDR3 DNA is TGTGCCAGCAGGGGACTAGCGGGGGGCGGAAGGTACGAGCAGTACTTC. It encodes CASRGLAGGGRYEQYF.

The chain couples TRBV6-6 to TRBJ1-1, with a weak D call TRBD1 (6 bases). The CDR3 is 14 amino acids. V was cut by 2 bases and J by 4 bases, with 11 bases left in between. Per the germline V gene, CDR1 is MNHNY and CDR2 is SVGAGI (reference sequence). The CDR3: CASSYGGPGTEAFF. In DNA, the CDR3 is TGTGCCAGCAGTTACGGGGGGCCTGGCACTGAAGCTTTCTTT.

The V and J genes are TRBV6-1 and TRBJ1-2; 8 nucleotides line up with TRBD1. CDR3 size: 13 residues. With V trimmed by 11 bases and J by 4 bases, 9 bases remained unmatched. The V gene's germline CDR1 is MNHNS and CDR2 SASEGT. CDR3: CAGQGAFIYGYTF. CDR3 DNA sequence: TGTGCCGGTCAGGGGGCCTTTATCTATGGCTACACCTTC.

This rearrangement joins TRBV29-1 to TRBJ2-3; 8 bases align to TRBD2. Germline V CDR1 and CDR2: SQVTM, ANQGSEA. The ends lost 8 bases at V and 5 bases at J; junction bases unmatched: 3. The CDR3 has 11 amino acids. The CDR3 coding sequence is TGCAGCCCCCGGGGGGGAGATACGCAGTATTTT. This encodes CSPRGGDTQYF.

The rearrangement uses TRBV2 and TRBJ1-2; D is undetermined. CDR3 length: 15 amino acids. V gave up 2 bases and J gave up 3 bases, with 13 bases separating them. The germline CDR1 and CDR2 sequences are SNHLY and FYNNEI. The CDR3 is CASSERTLGDYGYTF. The CDR3 DNA reads as TGTGCCAGCAGTGAACGTACCCTAGGCGACTATGGCTACACCTTC.

The J gene is TRBJ2-1, the V gene TRBV18, with D tentatively TRBD1 (8 bases). Germline CDR1 is KGHSH and CDR2 is LQKENI. This CDR3 has 15 residues. Trimming stripped 6 bases from V and 8 bases from J, with 20 bases between. For the CDR3, the DNA is TGTGCCAGCTCGGGAACAGGGGGGGCTATCGATGAGCAGTTCTTC. It specifies CASSGTGGAIDEQFF.

The rearrangement links TRBV3-1 to TRBJ1-2; D ambiguous. Trimming removed 0 bases from V and 8 bases from J, with 13 bases in between. The CDR3 covers 14 residues. Germline loops: CDR1 LGHDT, CDR2 YNNKEL (reference sequence). Written as DNA, the CDR3 is TGTGCCAGCAGCCAAGATGTTACAGTGGGCGGCTACACCTTC. Its protein is CASSQDVTVGGYTF.

The CDR3 DNA is TGTGCCAGCAGTGAACCAGGAGGGCATCATCACTACACCTTC. Its protein product is CASSEPGGHHHYTF. This chain connects TRBV6-1 to TRBJ1-2, with D unclear. Germline V CDR1 and CDR2: MNHNS, SASEGT. Trimming cost V 2 bases and J 10 bases, with 17 bases left between them. This CDR3 is 14 amino acids long.

The chain is built from TRBV12-3 or TRBV12-4 and TRBJ1-5; the D gene is possibly TRBD1 (5 bases). This CDR3 has 14 residues. V shed 4 bases and J shed 11 bases, with 18 bases lying between them. Written as DNA, the CDR3 is TGTGCCAGCAGTTCAACCGGGACTCCTAGTTCCCAGCATTTT. Amino acid sequence: CASSSTGTPSSQHF.

The gene calls are TRBV7-3 and TRBJ2-7; D could derive from TRBD1 or TRBD2 (6 bases each). The CDR3 has 13 residues. The germline V gene encodes CDR1 SGHTA and CDR2 FQGTGA. V was trimmed by 8 bases and J by 6 bases, leaving 17 bases between them. Written as DNA, the CDR3 is TGTGCCAGCGGAACTTACGAGGGGGGCGAGCAGTACTTC. It encodes CASGTYEGGEQYF. Using reference TRBV7-3 and TRBJ2-7 for the parts outside the CDR3, the full variable domain is GAGVSQTPSNKVTEKGKYVELRCDPISGHTALYWYRQSLGQGPEFLIYFQGTGAADDSGLPNDRFFAVRPEGSVSTLKIQRTERGDSAVYLCASGTYEGGEQYFGPGTRLTVT.

The chain uses TRBV5-6 and TRBJ2-7; the D gene could be TRBD1 or TRBD2 (5 bases each). The V end was cut by 5 bases, the J end by 6 bases, with 15 bases between. Germline V CDR1 and CDR2: SGHDT, YYEEEE. This CDR3 is 13 amino acids long. The CDR3, as DNA: TGTGCCAGCAGAGGGACGGCTTTGAGCGAGCAGTACTTC. Translating gives CASRGTALSEQYF.

The chain is built from TRBV7-9 and TRBJ2-7; D perhaps matches TRBD1 (6 bases). The V end lost 5 bases, the J end lost 6 bases, and 17 bases lay between the germline ends. The germline V gene has CDR1 SEHNR and CDR2 FQNEAQ (reference sequence). There are 14 residues in the CDR3. CDR3 sequence (DNA): TGTGCCAGCAGCGCAAGAACAGGGTTAGGCGAGCAGTACTTC. Translation: CASSARTGLGEQYF.

V is TRBV7-3 and J is TRBJ2-5; 10 bases are a match to TRBD2. This CDR3 comprises 14 residues. Unmatched junction bases numbered 3, after V lost 5 bases and J lost 3 bases. Germline lookup yields CDR1 SGHTA and CDR2 FQGTGA. The CDR3 nucleotides are TGTGCCAGCAGCAAGCGGGGGGGTGAAGAGACCCAGTACTTC. Its translation: CASSKRGGEETQYF. Full variable domain (outside the CDR3, taken from reference TRBV7-3 and TRBJ2-5): GAGVSQTPSNKVTEKGKYVELRCDPISGHTALYWYRQSLGQGPEFLIYFQGTGAADDSGLPNDRFFAVRPEGSVSTLKIQRTERGDSAVYLCASSKRGGEETQYFGPGTRLLVL.

The chain is built from TRBV4-2 and TRBJ2-2, with 9 bases aligning to TRBD1. The CDR3 spans 15 residues. V lost 4 bases to trimming and J lost 5 bases; unmatched junction nucleotides: 5. In germline, CDR1 is LGHNA, CDR2 YNFKEQ. The CDR3 coding sequence is TGTGCCAGCAGCCCCCGGGACAGGGTTACCGGGGAGCTGTTTTTT. It yields the protein CASSPRDRVTGELFF.

The rearrangement uses TRBV12-3 or TRBV12-4 and TRBJ1-6; D uncertain. Trimming took 6 bases from V and 10 from J, leaving 7 bases between them. CDR3 size: 11 residues. The CDR3 coding sequence is TGTGCCAGCAGCGTAGGGTCACCCCTCCACTTT. This gives the protein CASSVGSPLHF.

V gene TRBV7-9 combines with J gene TRBJ2-5, with D possibly being TRBD1 (6 bases). This CDR3 region has 16 residues. Germline CDR1 reads SEHNR; CDR2 reads FQNEAQ (reference sequence). Trimming took 2 bases from V and 5 from J, leaving 18 bases between them. The CDR3 nucleotides read TGTGCCAGCAGCTTATTGGCAGGGGTTCTCGGCGAGACCCAGTACTTC. This sequence encodes CASSLLAGVLGETQYF.

The chain employs TRBV5-1 and TRBJ1-1; D possibly corresponds to TRBD1 (5 bases). There are 15 residues in the CDR3. With 3 bases removed from V and 2 bases from J, the gap between germline ends came to 14 bases. Germline V CDR1 and CDR2: SGHRS, YFSETQ. The CDR3 sequence: CASSWGRGENTEAFF. Here the CDR3 DNA reads TGCGCCAGCAGCTGGGGACGTGGGGAAAACACTGAAGCTTTCTTT.

The chain employs TRBV20-1 and TRBJ2-4; D ambiguous. The ends were cut back, 5 bases at V and 0 bases at J, with 8 bases in the middle. Germline CDR1 DFQATT, CDR2 SNEGSKA (reference sequence). The CDR3 length is 13 residues. CDR3 nucleotides: TGCAGTGCTTACTTTACAGCCAAAAACATTCAGTACTTC. Encoded protein: CSAYFTAKNIQYF.

This clonotype was counted between two and nine times. CDR3 bases: TGCGCCAGCAGCTCCTGGGACGTATACGAGCAGTACTTC. Its protein is CASSSWDVYEQYF. The rearrangement joins TRBV5-1 to TRBJ2-7; D assignment may be TRBD1 or TRBD2 (5 bases each). The V and J ends lost 3 bases and 4 bases respectively, with 11 bases between them. The germline gives CDR1 SGHRS, CDR2 YFSETQ. CDR3 length: 13 residues.

The chain recombines TRBV7-2 with TRBJ1-2; a weak D match, TRBD1 (5 bases). CDR1 SGHTA and CDR2 FQGNSA come from the germline V gene. The CDR3 has 14 residues. Trimming stripped 2 bases from V and 3 bases from J, with 10 bases between. CDR3 DNA: TGTGCCAGCAGCTTAATTGCCAGGGACTATGGCTACACCTTC. This gives the protein CASSLIARDYGYTF.